This TCR beta chain emerged from a study of blood T cell repertoires in COVID-19. Study as a whole: The samples span acute and convalescent COVID-19 from the United States, Italy and Spain. PBMCs, B-cell-depleted T cells, or T cells provided the cDNA or gDNA that made up the material.

The CDR3 has 16 amino acids. Original methodology: Nucleated cell counts were estimated from reference gene primer amplification. Assay used: immunoSEQ multiplex PCR; TCRdb lists only in-frame clones, some missing. Clonal size and the V and J genes are those of that table, whereas D and trimming came from the DNA. The top ten clones hold 2.7% of a sample with fewer than 200,000 clones, roughly 86% of them seen once. Specimen: peripheral blood. The TCR originated in a middle-aged man with active or convalescent COVID-19. The genes are TRBV12-1 and TRBJ2-2; the table's D call of TRBD1 was not tested on the DNA. TRBV12-1 is a pseudogene locus. CDR3 nucleotide sequence: TGTGCCAGCAGCTGTCACAGGGGGCAGGACACCGGGGAGCTGTTTTTT. Encoded protein: CASSCHRGQDTGELFF.